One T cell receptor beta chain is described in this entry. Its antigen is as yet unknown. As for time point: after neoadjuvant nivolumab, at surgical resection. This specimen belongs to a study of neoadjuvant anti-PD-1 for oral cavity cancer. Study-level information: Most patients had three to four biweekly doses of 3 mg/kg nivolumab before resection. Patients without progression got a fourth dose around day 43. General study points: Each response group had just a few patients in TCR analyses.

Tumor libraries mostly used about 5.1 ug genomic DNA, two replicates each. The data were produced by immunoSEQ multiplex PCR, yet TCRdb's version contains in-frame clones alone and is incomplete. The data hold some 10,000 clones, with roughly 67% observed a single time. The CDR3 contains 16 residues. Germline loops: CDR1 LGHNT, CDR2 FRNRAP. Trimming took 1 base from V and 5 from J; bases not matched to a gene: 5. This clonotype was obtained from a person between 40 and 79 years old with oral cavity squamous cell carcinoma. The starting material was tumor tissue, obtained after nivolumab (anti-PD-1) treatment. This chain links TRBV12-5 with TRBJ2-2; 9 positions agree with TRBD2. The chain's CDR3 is CASGLGGGETTGELFF. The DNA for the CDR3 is TGTGCTAGTGGTTTGGGCGGGGGGGAGACAACCGGGGAGCTGTTTTTT.